Listed here are 26 T cell receptor beta chains from one sample, sequenced in a study of blood T cell repertoires in COVID-19. Measured with immunoSEQ multiplex PCR; TCRdb has only the in-frame clones, and not every one. The sample has hundreds of thousands of clones, less than 90% seen once. Specimen: peripheral blood. These receptors originate from a woman older than 75 with active or convalescent COVID-19.

The chain combines TRBV10-3 with TRBJ1-1; perhaps TRBD1 as D (5 bases). CDR3 length equals 13 residues. Germline loops: CDR1 ENHRY, CDR2 SYGVKD. V was clipped by 3 bases and J by 6 bases, with 11 bases between them. CDR3 region: CAISDAAGAEAFF. For the CDR3, the DNA is TGTGCCATCAGTGACGCGGCGGGGGCTGAAGCTTTCTTT.

A word on this clone: The sample contains more than one DNA sequence encoding this CDR3. The chain is built from TRBV5-5 and TRBJ1-2, with D unclear. Trimming stripped 0 bases from V and 3 bases from J, with 3 bases between. The V gene's germline CDR1 is SGHKS and CDR2 YYEKEE (reference sequence). This CDR3 has 12 amino acids. The CDR3 loop is CASSLADYGYTF. In DNA, the CDR3 is TGTGCCAGCAGCTTGGCCGACTATGGCTACACCTTC.

This sequence joins TRBV11-2 and TRBJ1-6; 7 bases line up with TRBD1. V lost 6 bases to trimming and J lost 2 bases; unmatched junction nucleotides: 4. The CDR3 loop spans 15 amino acids. The germline CDR1 and CDR2 sequences are SGHAT and FQNNGV. The CDR3 loop is CASSFGTAYNSPLHF. CDR3 DNA sequence: TGTGCCAGCAGTTTCGGGACAGCCTATAATTCACCCCTCCACTTT.

J is TRBJ2-5 and V is TRBV5-1; 7 positions match TRBD2. V lost 0 bases, J lost 4 bases, and 3 bases stayed unmatched. The germline gives CDR1 SGHRS, CDR2 YFSETQ. The CDR3 has 14 amino acids. CDR3 amino acids: CASSLGLAVETQYF. DNA for the CDR3: TGCGCCAGCAGCTTGGGACTAGCAGTAGAGACCCAGTACTTC.

This clone came up a few times. The CDR3 loop reads CASSQTSGRVQETQYF. Written as DNA, the CDR3 is TGTGCCAGCAGCCAGACTAGCGGGAGGGTGCAAGAGACCCAGTACTTC. The genes are TRBV7-2 and TRBJ2-5; 14 bases are shared with TRBD2. J gave up 2 bases and V 5 bases, and 4 bases lay outside the gene matches. Germline V gene sequence: CDR1 SGHTA, CDR2 FQGNSA. This CDR3 region has 16 residues.

The V call is TRBV7-2, the J call TRBJ1-3, with D tentatively TRBD1 (6 bases). Per the germline V gene, CDR1 is SGHTA and CDR2 is FQGNSA. V lost 1 base and J lost 5, with 9 bases in between. The CDR3 consists of 14 residues. The CDR3 bases are TGTGCCAGCAGCTTAGGAGACAGGAGAAACACCATATATTTT. This sequence encodes CASSLGDRRNTIYF.

V and J are TRBV7-8 and TRBJ2-1, with 10 positions matching TRBD2. V trimming: 2 bases; J trimming: 12 bases; junction bases outside the gene matches: 13. The CDR3 is 16 residues long. Per the germline V gene, CDR1 is SGHVS and CDR2 is FQNEAQ. DNA of the CDR3: TGTGCCAGCAGCTTATCTTCGACTAGCGGGCCCTATCGGCAGTTCTTC. It yields the protein CASSLSSTSGPYRQFF.

This sequence joins TRBV15 and TRBJ2-1; TRBD2 is a possible D gene (5 bases). The V gene lost 5 bases and the J gene lost 3 bases, with 14 bases spanning the gap. The CDR3 covers 15 residues. Per germline, CDR1 LNHNV and CDR2 YYDKDF (reference sequence). Here the CDR3 DNA reads TGTGCCACCAGCCAGAGGGCAGGAGTCTACAATGAGCAGTTCTTC. Translating gives CATSQRAGVYNEQFF.

The chain is built from TRBV4-1 and TRBJ2-3, with no clear D. Per germline, CDR1 MGHRA and CDR2 YSYEKL. The CDR3 is 13 residues long. V lost 0 bases to trimming and J lost 8 bases, with 9 bases between them. CDR3 nucleotide sequence: TGCGCCAGCAGCCAAGAGGAGATGGGTACGCAGTATTTT. Its protein product is CASSQEEMGTQYF.

The rearrangement joins TRBV28 to TRBJ2-1; 8 nucleotides align to TRBD2. Germline trimming cut 6 bases from V and 5 bases from J; bases unmatched to any gene: 6. There are 14 residues in the CDR3. Germline CDR1 and CDR2: MDHEN and SYDVKM. The CDR3 coding sequence is TGTGCCAGCAGATGGGTCGGGAGGGACAATGAGCAGTTCTTC. Translation: CASRWVGRDNEQFF.

The chain recombines TRBV4-3 with TRBJ1-2; TRBD1 is a possible D gene (6 bases). The CDR3 totals 13 residues. Germline V gene sequence: CDR1 LGHNA, CDR2 YSLEER. V lost 4 bases, J lost 10 bases, and 16 bases lay in between. CDR3 coding DNA: TGCGCCAGCAGCCTGCAGACAGGTTTCGACTACACCTTC. Translating it yields CASSLQTGFDYTF.

With respect to this clone: Other nucleotide sequences from this sample produce the same CDR3. The chain employs TRBV15 and TRBJ2-1, with 10 positions matching TRBD2. The CDR3 is 15 residues long. V shed 0 bases, J shed 4 bases, and the junction held 0 bases outside the gene matches. The V gene's germline CDR1 is LNHNV and CDR2 YYDKDF (reference sequence). CDR3 sequence: CATSRDSGGYNEQFF. The CDR3 DNA reads TGTGCCACCAGCAGAGATAGCGGGGGGTACAATGAGCAGTTCTTC.

The chain carries TRBV4-3 and TRBJ1-1; 12 bases fit TRBD1. Looked up from germline, CDR1 is LGHNA and CDR2 is YSLEER. V lost 0 bases to trimming and J lost 11 bases; unmatched junction nucleotides: 7. CDR3 length equals 15 residues. DNA for the CDR3: TGCGCCAGCAGCCAAGATACCGGGACAGGGGGCTCGGCTTTCTTT. Translating gives CASSQDTGTGGSAFF.

The chain employs TRBV5-6 and TRBJ2-2, with D perhaps matching TRBD1 (6 bases). The CDR3 runs to 16 residues. The germline V and J ends were trimmed by 1 base and 2 bases, with 12 bases remaining between them. CDR1 and CDR2 from the germline V gene are SGHDT and YYEEEE. For the CDR3, the DNA is TGTGCCAGCAGCTTGATTCCGGGACATAACACCGGGGAGCTGTTTTTT. Protein sequence: CASSLIPGHNTGELFF.

CDR3 protein: CASSRGTGGAFGYGYTF. In DNA, the CDR3 is TGTGCCAGCAGCCGAGGGACAGGGGGGGCTTTCGGCTATGGCTACACCTTC. The chain couples TRBV3-1 (or the pseudogene TRBV3-2) to TRBJ1-2; 11 nucleotides match TRBD1. J gave up 4 bases and V 4 bases, and 11 bases lay outside the gene matches. The germline V gene has CDR1 LGHDT and CDR2 YNNKEL (reference sequence). The CDR3 loop spans 17 amino acids.

Concerning this clone itself: The same CDR3 arises from other DNA sequences in this sample as well. The chain combines TRBV7-2 with TRBJ1-2; TRBD1 matches 7 bases. The J segment lost 2 bases and the V segment lost 2 bases, leaving 5 bases of the junction unmatched. CDR1 is SGHTA, CDR2 FQGNSA, per germline. The CDR3 consists of 15 residues. CDR3 amino acids: CASSLNRQGNYGYTF. DNA for the CDR3: TGTGCCAGCAGCTTAAATCGACAGGGCAACTATGGCTACACCTTC. The entire variable domain, with the rest obtained from reference TRBV7-2 and TRBJ1-2, is as follows: GAGVSQSPSNKVTEKGKDVELRCDPISGHTALYWYRQSLGQGLEFLIYFQGNSAPDKSGLPSDRFSAERTGGSVSTLTIQRTQQEDSAVYLCASSLNRQGNYGYTFGSGTRLTVV.

The chain uses TRBV19 and TRBJ1-2; D is unresolved. Per the germline V gene, CDR1 is LNHDA and CDR2 is SQIVND (reference sequence). The CDR3 is 12 residues long. Deletions cut 7 bases from V and 1 base from J, with 7 bases between. The CDR3 loop reads CASMVSNYGYTF. CDR3 bases: TGTGCCAGTATGGTCAGTAACTATGGCTACACCTTC.

A single count supports this clone. The V gene is TRBV19, the J gene TRBJ2-7, with 12 bases identical to TRBD1. CDR3 length: 14 residues. V was clipped by 4 bases and J by 5 bases; unmatched bases: 3. CDR1 is LNHDA and CDR2 is SQIVND in the germline V gene (reference sequence). CDR3 in amino acids: CASSRDRGLNEQYF. The DNA for the CDR3 is TGTGCCAGTAGTAGGGACAGGGGGCTCAACGAGCAGTACTTC.

This chain connects TRBV6-2 or TRBV6-3 to TRBJ2-3; the match to TRBD2 covers 7 bases. CDR3 length equals 13 residues. The ends lost 4 bases at V and 5 bases at J; junction bases unmatched: 3. CDR1 is MNHEY, CDR2 SVGEGT, per germline. The CDR3 bases are TGTGCCAGCAGTTTGCGGGAGCTAGATACGCAGTATTTT. Its protein product is CASSLRELDTQYF.

The genes are TRBV20-1 and TRBJ2-5, with a weak D call TRBD2 (5 bases). This CDR3 contains 12 residues. Germline V gene lookup returns CDR1 DFQATT and CDR2 SNEGSKA (reference sequence). The V and J ends lost 3 bases and 4 bases respectively, with 9 bases between them. The CDR3 is CSASDYRETQYF. The CDR3 DNA follows: TGCAGTGCTAGTGACTACCGAGAGACCCAGTACTTC.

V gene TRBV12-3 or TRBV12-4 combines with J gene TRBJ2-1, with 7 bases identical to TRBD1. Germline trimming cut 6 bases from V and 8 bases from J; bases unmatched to any gene: 7. The CDR3 extends over 13 amino acids. For the CDR3, the DNA is TGTGCCAGCAGGGAAGAGGGGGCGGATGAGCAGTTCTTC. Translation: CASREEGADEQFF.

The J gene is TRBJ1-4, the V gene TRBV30; 7 bases map to TRBD1. This CDR3 is 15 amino acids long. CDR1 and CDR2 (germline): GTSNPN, SVGIG (reference sequence). The ends lost 4 bases at V and 4 bases at J; junction bases unmatched: 9. CDR3 in DNA: TGTGCCTGGAACAGAGGGGGCGGACATAATGAAAAACTGTTTTTT. Translating gives CAWNRGGGHNEKLFF.

The J gene is TRBJ2-3, the V gene TRBV4-1; TRBD2 agrees at 12 bases. The germline gives CDR1 MGHRA, CDR2 YSYEKL. V lost 4 bases, J lost 0 bases, and 2 bases stayed unmatched. The CDR3 loop spans 16 amino acids. The CDR3 nucleotides read TGCGCCAGCAGCCTAGGACTAGCGGGGAGCACAGATACGCAGTATTTT. Translated: CASSLGLAGSTDTQYF.

In DNA, the CDR3 is TGTGCCAGCAGCTTAATGGGCCGGGAGGCAGATACGCAGTATTTT. Encoded protein: CASSLMGREADTQYF. V gene TRBV7-3 combines with J gene TRBJ2-3; 7 bases map to TRBD2. J gave up 4 bases and V 1 base, and 5 bases lay outside the gene matches. The germline V gene has CDR1 SGHTA and CDR2 FQGTGA. The CDR3 consists of 15 residues.

This chain joins TRBV20-1 and TRBJ1-5; no definite D call. V lost 3 bases to trimming and J lost 11 bases, with 11 bases between them. The germline gives CDR1 DFQATT, CDR2 SNEGSKA (reference sequence). The CDR3 contains 11 residues. CDR3 sequence reads: CSASNSLAQHF. The DNA for the CDR3 is TGCAGTGCTAGCAACAGTTTGGCCCAGCATTTT.

The CDR3 loop reads CAWRMGGDLNNQPQHF. The CDR3 DNA reads TGTGCCTGGAGAATGGGGGGAGACCTAAACAATCAGCCCCAGCATTTT. The chain combines TRBV30 with TRBJ1-5, with D maybe TRBD1 (5 bases). Germline loops: CDR1 GTSNPN, CDR2 SVGIG (reference sequence). This CDR3 is 16 amino acids long. Deletions cut 3 bases from V and 3 bases from J, with 18 bases between.